This TCR beta chain was observed in a study of technical replicates of blood from several donors. Some clones are missing from TCRdb's copy, which holds only in-frame ones; the method was immunoSEQ multiplex PCR. The data contain over 75,000 clones, around 97% of them singletons. V was clipped by 1 base and J by 5 bases, with 14 bases between them. This CDR3 region has 15 residues. Germline V gives CDR1 LGHNA, CDR2 YNFKEQ. The V and J genes are TRBV4-2 and TRBJ1-1; D gene uncertain. Sequencing was performed on T cells isolated from PBMCs. This receptor was identified in a human donor in good health. CDR3 coding DNA: TGTGCCAGCAGCCAAGGAATAGCTGCTGAGACTGAAGCTTTCTTT. Translation: CASSQGIAAETEAFF.